In this sample, the clone carrying this TCR beta chain turned up many times. Antigen specificity is unknown. The sample belongs to a study of regulatory T cells in long-lasting Graves disease. Study-wide points: Only peripheral blood was studied, not thyroid tissue. Having only a small sample size may have limited accuracy.

Construction of TCR beta libraries relied on iRepertoire HTBI primers and on Arm-PCR targeting CDR3 regions. One entry per CDR3 protein, called by TCRdb with MiXCR from the multiplex PCR reads. The sample has roughly 400,000 distinct CDR3 sequences, about a fifth seen once. Time point in this sample: persistent/refractory GD, antithyroid drugs over 5 years with positive TRAb. The TCR library used RNA extracted from PBMCs. The input for sequencing was peripheral blood mononuclear cells (PBMCs), taken when the disease was refractory, from a patient treated with antithyroid drugs. The TCR originated in a female donor with Graves disease.

This CDR3 is CSVPRQGQETQYF. For the CDR3, the DNA is TGCAGTGTCCCGCGACAGGGCCAAGAGACCCAGTACTTC. The chain recombines TRBV20-1 with TRBJ2-5; 7 nucleotides agree with TRBD1. This CDR3 is built from 13 residues. V lost 7 bases, J lost 1 base, and 6 bases stayed unmatched. Germline CDR1 reads DFQATT; CDR2 reads SNEGSKA (reference sequence).